This T cell receptor (beta chain) was profiled in a study of blood T cell repertoires in COVID-19. The wider study: The samples span acute and convalescent COVID-19 from the United States, Italy and Spain. The cDNA or gDNA used as material had been derived from T cells, B-cell-depleted T cells, or PBMCs.

This clone appeared a single time. Per the original methods: Reference gene primer amplification gave nucleated cell count estimates. The protocol was immunoSEQ multiplex PCR, while the TCRdb copy is restricted to in-frame clones and leaves out a portion. The V and J calls and clone size come from that table; D and trimming were worked out from the DNA. The table shows 180,000 or so clones, with roughly 88% occurring only once. Germline V gives CDR1 MDHEN, CDR2 SYDVKM. The CDR3 runs 16 residues. V gave up 3 bases and J gave up 7 bases, with 21 bases separating them. The sample was peripheral blood. The V call is TRBV28, the J call TRBJ1-2; TRBD1 is a possible D gene (6 bases). This TCR came from a man aged 55 to 70 with acute or convalescent COVID-19. The CDR3 DNA sequence: TGTGCCAGCAGTTTTTCCGGCCCGGGGGGCGCAGGTGGCTACACCTTC. Residues: CASSFSGPGGAGGYTF.